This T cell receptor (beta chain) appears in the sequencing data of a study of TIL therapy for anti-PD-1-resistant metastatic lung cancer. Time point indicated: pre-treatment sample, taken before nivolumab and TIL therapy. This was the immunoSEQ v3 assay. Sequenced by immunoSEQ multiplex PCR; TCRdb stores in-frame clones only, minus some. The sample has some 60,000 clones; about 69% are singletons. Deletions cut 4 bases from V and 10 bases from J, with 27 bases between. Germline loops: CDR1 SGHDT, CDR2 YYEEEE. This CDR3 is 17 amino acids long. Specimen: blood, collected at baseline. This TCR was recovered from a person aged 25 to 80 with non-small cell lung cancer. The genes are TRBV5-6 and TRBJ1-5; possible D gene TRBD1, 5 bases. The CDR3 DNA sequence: TGTGCCAGCAGCCCTACCCGGGGGGGTAACGAACAACAACCCCAGCATTTT. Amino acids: CASSPTRGGNEQQPQHF.